The 13 T cell receptor beta chains below all came from one sample that was sequenced in a study of blood T cell repertoires in COVID-19. TCRdb keeps only in-frame clones here, not all; method: immunoSEQ multiplex PCR. There are approximately 490,000 clones in the sample; 75% to 90% occur only once, and roughly 8.5% lies in the top ten. The specimen was PBMCs or T cells enriched from blood (not recorded which). These receptors all come from an older woman who had recovered from COVID-19.

The chain links TRBV21-1 to TRBJ1-1; TRBD1, the D gene given by the table, was not confirmed from the DNA. TRBV21-1 is listed as a pseudogene. This CDR3 comprises 16 residues. In nucleotides, the CDR3 is TGTGCCAGCAGCAAGTGCCAAAGGACAGGAGCCACTGAAGCTTTCTTT. It yields the protein CASSKCQRTGATEAFF.

A few counts support this clone. The chain recombines TRBV19 with TRBJ1-1; D unclear. The germline gives CDR1 LNHDA, CDR2 SQIVND (reference sequence). The CDR3 is 13 residues long. V lost 7 bases to trimming and J lost 4 bases, with 13 bases between them. The CDR3 DNA reads as TGTGCCAGTAATTTGGACGGAGGCACTGAAGCTTTCTTT. As protein: CASNLDGGTEAFF.

This chain joins TRBV30 and TRBJ1-1; no firm D call. The V end lost 2 bases, the J end lost 2 bases, and 12 bases lay between the germline ends. CDR3 size: 14 residues. CDR1 and CDR2 (germline): GTSNPN, SVGIG (reference sequence). The CDR3 DNA reads TGTGCCTGGAGTTCGAGTAGTGAAAACACTGAAGCTTTCTTT. This translates into CAWSSSSENTEAFF.

This chain links TRBV18 with TRBJ2-2; 10 bases are shared with TRBD1. Per the germline V gene, CDR1 is KGHSH and CDR2 is LQKENI. V lost 3 bases and J lost 6; bases outside the gene matches: 4. The CDR3 length is 15 residues. The CDR3 here is CASSPGQGSAGELFF. DNA of the CDR3: TGTGCCAGCTCACCGGGACAGGGGTCGGCCGGGGAGCTGTTTTTT.

This rearrangement joins TRBV5-1 to TRBJ2-7; tentatively, D is TRBD1 (6 bases). This CDR3 is built from 14 residues. V lost 0 bases and J lost 0, with 7 bases in between. Germline V gene sequence: CDR1 SGHRS, CDR2 YFSETQ. This chain's CDR3 is CASSLDRDSYEQYF. CDR3 coding DNA: TGCGCCAGCAGCTTGGACAGGGACTCCTACGAGCAGTACTTC.

The V gene is TRBV9, the J gene TRBJ2-2; TRBD1 might be the D (6 bases). Germline loops: CDR1 SGDLS, CDR2 YYNGEE. Trimming took off 3 bases at V and 2 bases at J, with 17 bases between the two ends. The CDR3 length is 17 residues. The DNA for the CDR3 is TGTGCCAGCAGCGCCCCCGGACAGCCCTTTAACACCGGGGAGCTGTTTTTT. Protein: CASSAPGQPFNTGELFF.

The chain joins TRBV10-3 to TRBJ2-2; a possible D gene is TRBD1 (5 bases). V dropped 7 bases and J dropped 2 bases, with 23 bases sitting between them. This CDR3 is 18 amino acids long. Germline lookup yields CDR1 ENHRY and CDR2 SYGVKD. The CDR3 is CAIKRQGNSIPNTGELFF. DNA of the CDR3: TGTGCCATCAAGAGGCAGGGAAATTCCATTCCCAACACCGGGGAGCTGTTTTTT.

The chain employs TRBV19 and TRBJ2-5; 7 bases align to TRBD2. The CDR3 is 14 residues long. The V gene end was trimmed by 4 bases and the J gene end by 2 bases; junction bases not matched to a gene: 4. Germline V gene data show CDR1 as LNHDA and CDR2 as SQIVND (reference sequence). In DNA form, the CDR3 reads TGTGCCAGTAGTAACATGGGGGGGCAAGAGACCCAGTACTTC. It yields the protein CASSNMGGQETQYF.

J is TRBJ1-1 and V is TRBV28; the D is unclear. CDR3 length equals 11 residues. Germline CDR1 is MDHEN and CDR2 is SYDVKM. Trimming shortened V by 5 bases and J by 4 bases, and 5 bases separated the two germline ends. This chain's CDR3 is CASSLSTEAFF. CDR3 DNA sequence: TGTGCCAGCAGTCTTAGCACTGAAGCTTTCTTT.

CDR3 loop: CASSSRTGYYNEQFF. The CDR3 DNA follows: TGTGCCAGCAGCTCCCGGACAGGGTACTACAATGAGCAGTTCTTC. V gene TRBV11-2 combines with J gene TRBJ2-1; 8 bases align to TRBD1. Per the germline V gene, CDR1 is SGHAT and CDR2 is FQNNGV. This CDR3 has 15 amino acids. V lost 4 bases to trimming and J lost 3 bases; unmatched junction nucleotides: 5.

The gene calls are TRBV3-1 (or the pseudogene TRBV3-2) and TRBJ2-2, with TRBD1 identical over 8 bases. CDR3 size: 13 residues. Germline V lookup: CDR1 LGHDT, CDR2 YNNKEL (reference sequence). The ends lost 7 bases at V and 7 bases at J; junction bases unmatched: 5. The CDR3 DNA follows: TGTGCCAGCACGGACAGGGCGGACGGGGAGCTGTTTTTT. Translating it yields CASTDRADGELFF.

This chain uses TRBV9 with TRBJ2-3; no definite D call. The CDR3 sequence is 14 residues long. CDR1 SGDLS and CDR2 YYNGEE come from the germline V gene. V lost 0 bases and J 2 bases, leaving 7 bases between the germline ends. The CDR3 DNA is TGTGCCAGCAGCGTAGACTGGTCCACAGATACGCAGTATTTT. Protein product: CASSVDWSTDTQYF.

The CDR3 here is CASSPGVLAKNIQYF. The CDR3 DNA sequence: TGTGCCAGCAGTCCCGGGGTTCTAGCCAAAAACATTCAGTACTTC. The rearrangement joins TRBV27 to TRBJ2-4; perhaps TRBD2 as D (5 bases). This CDR3 contains 15 residues. Between the trimmed V and J ends, which lost 5 bases and 0 bases, there was a span of 11 bases. Germline CDR1 is MNHEY and CDR2 is SMNVEV (reference sequence).